This T cell receptor beta chain comes out of a study of shared clonotypes between healthy human individuals. Trimming shortened V by 6 bases and J by 7 bases, and 21 bases separated the two germline ends. The CDR3 extends over 15 amino acids. Germline V CDR1 and CDR2: MDHEN, SYDVKM. Sequencing was performed with immunoSEQ multiplex PCR; in TCRdb, only in-frame clones are kept and a portion is missing. The sample lists a few million clones, approximately 96% occurring once. The rearrangement joins TRBV28 to TRBJ1-2; no clear D. The clonotype comes from a man between 18 and 29 years old in good health. The source material was naive CD4+ T cells sorted from blood. Noted subset: CD45RA+ positively selected. The CDR3 DNA reads TGTGCCAGCAGGGGCCCAGCCAAGGCCCTTGGTGGCTACACCTTC. Protein product: CASRGPAKALGGYTF.